Listed below are T cell receptor beta chains from one sample, sequenced in a study of cytomegalovirus exposure and HLA in healthy donors. Profiled with immunoSEQ multiplex PCR; TCRdb holds only in-frame clones, not every one. Of some 120,000 clones in the sample, roughly 82% were seen once. The sample consisted of PBMCs. The receptors were gathered from a woman in her forties in good health and CMV-seropositive. Both conserved end residues are part of each CDR3. A D gene is named only where the DNA matches it firmly. Some rows mark clone size as missing; the rest say once, few, many or name a class of expanded clone.

J gene,V gene,D gene,clone size,CDR3 DNA,CDR3 protein
TRBJ2-7,TRBV18,TRBD2,.,TGTGCCAGCTCACCACTCCAGGGACTAGCGGGAGTTTCTCCCAGCTACGAGCAGTACTTC,CASSPLQGLAGVSPSYEQYF
TRBJ2-7,TRBV9,.,.,TGTGCCAGCAGCTTCCGGACTGAAGGCGAGCAGTACTTC,CASSFRTEGEQYF
TRBJ2-1,TRBV7-9,TRBD2,.,TGTGCCAGCAGCTTAAGTCCCAGTCTAGCGGGAGGGGATGAGCAGTTCTTC,CASSLSPSLAGGDEQFF
TRBJ2-7,TRBV28,.,.,TGTGCCAGCAGCCGGACATCTTCCTACGAGCAGTACTTC,CASSRTSSYEQYF
TRBJ1-6,TRBV25-1,.,few,TGTGCCAGCAGTCTTAGTATACAGCTGAATTCACCCCTCCACTTT,CASSLSIQLNSPLHF
TRBJ2-1,TRBV6-1,.,.,TGTGCCAGCAGTGGTACTAGCCCTACCTACAATGAGCAGTTCTTC,CASSGTSPTYNEQFF
TRBJ1-2,TRBV4-1,TRBD1,.,TGCGCCAGCAGCCAACCCCCGACAGGGGATCATGGCTACACCTTC,CASSQPPTGDHGYTF
TRBJ2-2,TRBV27,.,once,TGTGCCAGCAGCCCCCGAGCGACCGGGGAGCTGTTTTTT,CASSPRATGELFF
TRBJ2-7,TRBV6-1,TRBD2,few,TGTGCCGGGTCCCTGGAAGCGGGAGGCTACGAGCAGTACTTC,CAGSLEAGGYEQYF
TRBJ1-2,TRBV2,.,.,TGTGCCAGCAGAGTGACAGATTATGGCTACACCTTC,CASRVTDYGYTF
TRBJ2-1,TRBV7-8,.,.,TGTGCCAGCAGCCCCAGGGGAAGGACCTACAATGAGCAGTTCTTC,CASSPRGRTYNEQFF
TRBJ2-2,TRBV11-3,TRBD2,few,TGTGCCAGCAGCTTTGCGGGAGATGAGACCGGGGAGCTGTTTTTT,CASSFAGDETGELFF
TRBJ2-5,TRBV11-2,.,few,TGTGCCAGCAGCTGGGGTAGCGGCACCCAAGAGACCCAGTACTTC,CASSWGSGTQETQYF
TRBJ2-7,TRBV2,.,.,TGTGCCAGCCAGCCAGGGTTCGACTACGAGCAGTACTTC,CASQPGFDYEQYF
TRBJ2-7,TRBV5-1,.,.,TGCGCCAGCAGCTTGGAGGGACATACCTACGAGCAGTACTTC,CASSLEGHTYEQYF
TRBJ2-1,TRBV2,TRBD2,once,TGTGCCAGCAGTCCTAAAGGACTAGCGGGAGGGTTTAGCTACAATGAGCAGTTCTTC,CASSPKGLAGGFSYNEQFF
TRBJ2-1,TRBV28,.,.,TGTGCCAGCAGTTCTTATTTCGGTGAGCAGTTCTTC,CASSSYFGEQFF
TRBJ2-1,TRBV15,.,.,TGTGCCACCAGCAGAACTATCCACTACAATGAGCAGTTCTTC,CATSRTIHYNEQFF
TRBJ2-2,TRBV28,TRBD2,.,TGTGCCAGCAGGACTAGCGGGACGACGTTTTGGGGGGAGCTGTTTTTT,CASRTSGTTFWGELFF
TRBJ1-1,TRBV19,.,.,TGTGCCAGTACCGAGGGCGCCTCGAACACTGAAGCTTTCTTT,CASTEGASNTEAFF
TRBJ2-7,TRBV30,TRBD1,once,TGTGCCTGGAAACAGGGGACCTACGAGCAGTACTTC,CAWKQGTYEQYF
TRBJ1-2,TRBV5-8,TRBD1,.,TGTGCCAGCAGCTGGGGACAGCGGAGCTATGGCTACACCTTC,CASSWGQRSYGYTF
TRBJ2-3,TRBV7-8,TRBD2,.,TGTGCCAGCAGCACAAGCGGGGGCCTAACAGATACGCAGTATTTT,CASSTSGGLTDTQYF
TRBJ2-3,TRBV11-2,TRBD2,.,TGTGCCAGCAGCTTGTTAGGACTAGCTACAGATACGCAGTATTTT,CASSLLGLATDTQYF
TRBJ2-1,TRBV29-1,TRBD2,.,TGCAGCGTTGAAGATAGGACTAGCGGGAGTATATATGAGCAGTTCTTC,CSVEDRTSGSIYEQFF
TRBJ2-1,TRBV5-1,TRBD2,.,TGCGCCAGCAGCTCGGGTAGCGGGAGGGGCTACAATGAGCAGTTCTTC,CASSSGSGRGYNEQFF